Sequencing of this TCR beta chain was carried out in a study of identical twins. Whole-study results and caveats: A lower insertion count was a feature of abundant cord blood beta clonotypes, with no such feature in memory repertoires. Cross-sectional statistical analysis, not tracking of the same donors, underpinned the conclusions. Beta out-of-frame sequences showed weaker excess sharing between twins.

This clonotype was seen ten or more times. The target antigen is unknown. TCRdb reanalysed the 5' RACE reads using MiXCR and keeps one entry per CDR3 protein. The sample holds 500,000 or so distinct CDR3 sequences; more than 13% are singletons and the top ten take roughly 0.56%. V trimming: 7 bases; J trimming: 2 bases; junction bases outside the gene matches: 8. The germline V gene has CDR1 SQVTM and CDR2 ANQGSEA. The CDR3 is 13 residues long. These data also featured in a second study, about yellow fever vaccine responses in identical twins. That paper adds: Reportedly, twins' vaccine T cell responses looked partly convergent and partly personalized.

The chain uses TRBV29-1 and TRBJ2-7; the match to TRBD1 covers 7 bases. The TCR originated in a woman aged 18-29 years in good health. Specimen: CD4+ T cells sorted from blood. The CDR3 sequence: CSGWTGPPYEQYF. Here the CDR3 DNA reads TGCAGCGGCTGGACAGGACCTCCCTACGAGCAGTACTTC.